These 6 T cell receptor beta chains originate from one sample sequenced in a study of T cells after yellow fever vaccination. Each CDR3 protein is one row after TCRdb ran MiXCR on the 5' RACE reads. The sample shows about 150,000 distinct CDR3 sequences, 5% to 8% of them seen only once. This sample comprised CD4+ T cells sorted from PBMCs, obtained 10 days after the yellow fever booster vaccination. These receptors originate from a man aged 30 to 45 who received the YFV17D yellow fever vaccine.

At least ten counts were recorded for this clonotype. The junction differs from germline at one of its ends, possibly a read error. CDR3 nucleotide sequence: TGTGCCACCAGCAGAGATCGCGGACAGTTACACTTC. It translates to CATSRDRGQLHF. The V and J genes are TRBV15 and TRBJ2-7; tentative D call: TRBD1 (6 bases). CDR1 LNHNV and CDR2 YYDKDF come from the germline V gene (reference sequence). This CDR3 has 12 residues.

The table lists this clonotype with a few counts. The DNA of the CDR3 is TGTGCCAGCAGTATTCGAGCGGGTGGCTCCTACAATGAGCAGTTCTTC. Translating gives CASSIRAGGSYNEQFF. J is TRBJ2-1 and V is TRBV27, with a weak D call TRBD2 (6 bases). The CDR3 runs 16 residues. V was clipped by 5 bases and J by 0 bases, with 14 bases between them. Germline V lookup: CDR1 MNHEY, CDR2 SMNVEV (reference sequence).

This clonotype has at least ten counts. The gene calls are TRBV15 and TRBJ1-4; 8 bases line up with TRBD1. The V and J ends lost 5 bases and 3 bases, in that order; junction bases with no gene match: 2. Germline V CDR1 and CDR2: LNHNV, YYDKDF (reference sequence). The CDR3 runs 14 residues. CDR3 nucleotide sequence: TGTGCCACCAGCCTGGACAGGGCTAATGAAAAACTGTTTTTT. Encoded protein: CATSLDRANEKLFF.

This clonotype was recorded at least ten times. The V gene is TRBV7-2, the J gene TRBJ2-2; TRBD1 aligns across 7 bases. CDR3 length: 15 residues. Trimming removed 2 bases from V and 2 bases from J; junction bases left unmatched: 2. CDR1 and CDR2 (germline): SGHTA, FQGNSA. CDR3 sequence (DNA): TGTGCCAGCAGCTTACGACAGGGAAACACCGGGGAGCTGTTTTTT. Protein: CASSLRQGNTGELFF. The whole variable domain, remainder taken from reference TRBV7-2 and TRBJ2-2, is GAGVSQSPSNKVTEKGKDVELRCDPISGHTALYWYRQSLGQGLEFLIYFQGNSAPDKSGLPSDRFSAERTGGSVSTLTIQRTQQEDSAVYLCASSLRQGNTGELFFGEGSRLTVL.

This clonotype was seen ten or more times. This chain links TRBV5-1 with TRBJ2-4; the D gene is possibly TRBD1 (5 bases). This CDR3 is built from 15 residues. V was clipped by 3 bases and J by 3 bases, with 13 bases between them. Per germline, CDR1 SGHRS and CDR2 YFSETQ. The CDR3 here is CASSSQGSGKNIQYF. The CDR3 DNA is TGCGCCAGCAGCTCCCAGGGTTCAGGCAAAAACATTCAGTACTTC.

This clonotype was seen many times. V is TRBV7-2 and J is TRBJ2-5, with D unresolved. The V gene's germline CDR1 is SGHTA and CDR2 FQGNSA. The CDR3 totals 13 residues. V lost 7 bases, J lost 1 base, and 10 bases lay in between. The CDR3 coding sequence is TGTGCCAGCACCTTTTCCCTCCAAGAGACCCAGTACTTC. It yields the protein CASTFSLQETQYF.